This T cell receptor (beta chain) was sequenced during a study of CD8 T cells in ankylosing spondylitis. General study findings and limits: Seven to nine highly homologous variants made up a TCR beta motif that seemed to typify ankylosing spondylitis blood. The disease-linked clones had a CD8+ phenotype and low blood frequencies.

Germline CDR1 and CDR2: ENHRY and SYGVKD. The CDR3 is made up of 12 amino acids. V was trimmed by 0 bases and J by 11 bases, leaving 10 bases between them. MiXCR, applied by TCRdb to the 5' RACE reads, yields one record per CDR3 protein. The sample yields about 310,000 distinct CDR3 sequences, 20% seen once. Notes on this clonotype: What it recognizes is unknown.

The TCR was taken from a female donor with ankylosing spondylitis or in good health (not recorded which). Sample: blood, either unsorted or a sorted T cell fraction (not recorded which). The chain has TRBV10-3 and TRBJ1-1; a possible D gene is TRBD1 (5 bases). CDR3 nucleotides: TGTGCCATCAGTGAGTCGGCAGGGTGGGCTTTCTTT. Residues: CAISESAGWAFF.